This T cell receptor (beta chain) derives from a study of human T cells and chemical hapten exposure. The length of the CDR3 is 16 residues. V was shortened by 9 bases and J by 7 bases, with 25 bases between the two germline ends. TCRdb reprocessed the RACE reads via MiXCR and lists one record per CDR3 protein. The sample shows roughly 100,000 distinct CDR3 sequences, 12% of them seen only once. This clonotype was detected many times. Indicated time point: pre-sensitization, week 0. The treatment is: therapeutic diphenylcyclopropenone sensitization with weekly scalp DPC. V is TRBV23-1 and J is TRBJ2-1; D is perhaps TRBD2 (6 bases). TRBV23-1 is known as an ORF, though its function is uncertain. The receptor comes from a woman between 50 and 59 years old with alopecia areata. Some clones in this sample may be carry-over from other donors' samples. Sequenced material: whole blood, taken in connection with sensitization to the hapten diphenylcyclopropenone (DPC). This chain's CDR3 is CARRELPSGINNEQFF. Here the CDR3 DNA reads TGCGCCAGGCGGGAACTCCCCTCAGGGATTAATAATGAGCAGTTCTTC.